The rows below give T cell receptor beta chains drawn from one sample of a study of Ad26.COV2.S vaccination and SARS-CoV-2 variants. TCRdb keeps only in-frame clones here, not all; method: immunoSEQ multiplex PCR. Found here are a few hundred thousand clones, 90% of them singletons; the top ten hold about 4.4%. The sample here was peripheral blood, taken in a trial of Ad26.COV2.S vaccine versus placebo. Receptor source: a person between 18 and 60 years old who received the Ad26.COV2.S COVID-19 vaccine or a placebo. CDR3s include the opening cysteine and the closing phenylalanine or tryptophan. D genes are given only for firm matches. Size tells how often a clone was seen (once, few, many) or the class of an expanded clone, and some rows leave it out.

v_gene	len	j_gene	d_gene	abundance	CDR3nt	CDR3aa
TRBV6-1	15	TRBJ1-4	TRBD1	-	TGTGCCAGCAGTGAGTACAGGGGCGCTAATGAAAAACTGTTTTTT	CASSEYRGANEKLFF
TRBV5-6	15	TRBJ2-3	TRBD1	-	TGTGCCAGCAGCTTGGCCGGGACAGCCCCAGATACGCAGTATTTT	CASSLAGTAPDTQYF
TRBV7-2	14	TRBJ2-2	TRBD1	-	TGTGCCAGCAGCTATACAGGGGTCACCGGGGAGCTGTTTTTT	CASSYTGVTGELFF
TRBV7-9	14	TRBJ2-2	-	-	TGTGCCAGCAGCAAGGCGGGCGGGTCCGGGGAGCTGTTTTTT	CASSKAGGSGELFF
TRBV19	13	TRBJ2-7	TRBD2	-	TGTGCCACCGGGACTAGCGTCTCCTACGAGCAGTACTTC	CATGTSVSYEQYF
TRBV9	14	TRBJ2-7	TRBD1	few	TGTGCCAGCAGCCCCAGGACAGGGCCCTACGAGCAGTACTTC	CASSPRTGPYEQYF
TRBV7-6	15	TRBJ2-1	TRBD2	-	TGTGCCAGCAGCTTGGTAGCGGGAGGTGGGTATGAGCAGTTCTTC	CASSLVAGGGYEQFF
TRBV24-1	17	TRBJ2-1	-	-	TGTGCCACCAGTGATCCAGGGGGGGGATCCACCTACAATGAGCAGTTCTTC	CATSDPGGGSTYNEQFF
TRBV4-1	14	TRBJ1-3	-	-	TGCGCCAGCAGCCATCAAGACTCTGGAAACACCATATATTTT	CASSHQDSGNTIYF
TRBV13	12	TRBJ2-7	-	-	TGTGCCAGCAGCTTAGGCTCCTACGAGCAGTACTTC	CASSLGSYEQYF
TRBV25-1	15	TRBJ2-7	TRBD1	-	TGTGCCAGCATCTCTCCCGGGACAGGGGAATACGAGCAGTACTTC	CASISPGTGEYEQYF
TRBV15	16	TRBJ2-3	-	-	TGTGCCACCAGCAGAGATTGGGGCAGTAGCGCAGATACGCAGTATTTT	CATSRDWGSSADTQYF
TRBV28	16	TRBJ2-3	TRBD2	-	TGTGCCAGCAGGCCACTAGCGGGCCCCAGCACAGATACGCAGTATTTT	CASRPLAGPSTDTQYF
TRBV7-8	16	TRBJ1-1	TRBD1	-	TGTGCCAGCAGCTTAGGGGGAAGACAGGGAGGCACTGAAGCTTTCTTT	CASSLGGRQGGTEAFF
TRBV28	16	TRBJ1-2	TRBD1	-	TGTGCCAGCAGTTCATCCGGGACAGGGATTAACTATGGCTACACCTTC	CASSSSGTGINYGYTF
TRBV21-1	17	TRBJ2-7	-	once	TGTGCCAGCAGCAAAGAGACCGTTGACTCAAGCAACTACGAGCAGTACTTC	CASSKETVDSSNYEQYF
TRBV7-2	16	TRBJ2-1	TRBD2	once	TGTGCCAGCAGCGGAAGGAGACTAGCGGGAGGCAATGAGCAGTTCTTC	CASSGRRLAGGNEQFF
TRBV15	17	TRBJ2-1	TRBD2	-	TGTGCCACCAGCAGAGAAGGACTAGCGGGGCCCTACAATGAGCAGTTCTTC	CATSREGLAGPYNEQFF
TRBV6-6	15	TRBJ1-5	TRBD1	once	TGTGCCAGCAGTTATGGAGGGGGCCGAAATCAGCCCCAGCATTTT	CASSYGGGRNQPQHF
TRBV5-1	17	TRBJ2-2	-	-	TGCGCCAGCAGCTTCACGGGAGCGCGGTTACACACCGGGGAGCTGTTTTTT	CASSFTGARLHTGELFF
TRBV5-1	13	TRBJ2-7	-	-	TGCGCCAGCAGCTTGGGATCAGCCTACGAGCAGTACTTC	CASSLGSAYEQYF
TRBV5-4	14	TRBJ2-7	-	-	TGTGCCAGCAGCTTGACAGGAGCCTCCTACGAGCAGTACTTC	CASSLTGASYEQYF
TRBV7-9	16	TRBJ2-7	TRBD1	-	TGTGCCAGCAGCCCTCCCTTGGGGGACAGTTCTCTGAAGCAGTACTTC	CASSPPLGDSSLKQYF
TRBV27	11	TRBJ2-7	-	-	TGTGCCAGTGGTCCCGGGGGCGAGCAGTACTTC	CASGPGGEQYF
TRBV18	13	TRBJ1-2	-	-	TGTGCCAGCTCCGCGGACTGGAACTATGGCTACACCTTC	CASSADWNYGYTF
TRBV27	16	TRBJ1-4	-	few	TGTGCCAGCAGTCCACTTGGGGGGGCTACTAATGAAAAACTGTTTTTT	CASSPLGGATNEKLFF